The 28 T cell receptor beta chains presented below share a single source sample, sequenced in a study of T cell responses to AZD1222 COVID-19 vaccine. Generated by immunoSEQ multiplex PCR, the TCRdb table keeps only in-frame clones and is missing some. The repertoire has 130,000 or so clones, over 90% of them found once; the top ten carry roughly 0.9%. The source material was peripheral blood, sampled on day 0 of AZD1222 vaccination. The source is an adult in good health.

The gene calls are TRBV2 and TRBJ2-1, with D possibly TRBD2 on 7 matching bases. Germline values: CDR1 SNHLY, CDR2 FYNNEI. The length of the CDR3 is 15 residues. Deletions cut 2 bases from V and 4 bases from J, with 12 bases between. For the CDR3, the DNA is TGTGCCAGCAGTGAAAGGGGGGGCCCTTACAATGAGCAGTTCTTC. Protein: CASSERGGPYNEQFF.

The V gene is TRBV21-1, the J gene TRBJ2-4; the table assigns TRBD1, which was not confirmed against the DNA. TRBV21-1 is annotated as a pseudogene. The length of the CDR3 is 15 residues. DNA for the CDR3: TGTGCCAGCAGCAAAGGGCAGTTAGCCAAAAACATTCAGTACTTC. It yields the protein CASSKGQLAKNIQYF.

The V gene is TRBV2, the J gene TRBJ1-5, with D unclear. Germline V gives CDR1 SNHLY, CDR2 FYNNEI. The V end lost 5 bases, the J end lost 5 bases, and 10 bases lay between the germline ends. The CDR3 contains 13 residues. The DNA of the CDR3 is TGTGCCAGCAGTATTTTCCCCGATCAGCCCCAGCATTTT. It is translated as CASSIFPDQPQHF.

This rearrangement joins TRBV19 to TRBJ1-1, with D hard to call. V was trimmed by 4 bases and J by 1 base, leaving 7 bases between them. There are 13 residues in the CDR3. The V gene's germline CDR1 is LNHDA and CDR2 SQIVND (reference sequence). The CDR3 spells CASSRTWNTEAFF. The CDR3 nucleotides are TGTGCCAGTAGTAGGACGTGGAACACTGAAGCTTTCTTT.

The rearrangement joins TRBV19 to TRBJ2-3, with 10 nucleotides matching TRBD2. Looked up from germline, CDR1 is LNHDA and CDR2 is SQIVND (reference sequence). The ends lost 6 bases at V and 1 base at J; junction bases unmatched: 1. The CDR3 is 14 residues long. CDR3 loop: CASRGLAGTDTQYF. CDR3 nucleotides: TGTGCCAGTAGAGGACTAGCGGGCACAGATACGCAGTATTTT.

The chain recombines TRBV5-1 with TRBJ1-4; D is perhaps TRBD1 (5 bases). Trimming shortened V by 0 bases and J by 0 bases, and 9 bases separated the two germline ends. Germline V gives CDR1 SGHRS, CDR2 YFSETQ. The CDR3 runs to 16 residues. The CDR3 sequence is CASSLGGSATNEKLFF. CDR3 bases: TGCGCCAGCAGCTTGGGGGGGTCCGCAACTAATGAAAAACTGTTTTTT. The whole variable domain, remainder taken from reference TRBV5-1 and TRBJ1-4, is KAGVTQTPRYLIKTRGQQVTLSCSPISGHRSVSWYQQTPGQGLQFLFEYFSETQRNKGNFPGRFSGRQFSNSRSEMNVSTLELGDSALYLCASSLGGSATNEKLFFGSGTQLSVL.

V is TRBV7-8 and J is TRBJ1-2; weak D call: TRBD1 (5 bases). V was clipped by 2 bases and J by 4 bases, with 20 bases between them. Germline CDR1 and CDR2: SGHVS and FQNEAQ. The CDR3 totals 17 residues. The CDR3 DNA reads TGTGCCAGCAGCTTAACCCTCCGAGGGGCCACCTTCTATGGCTACACCTTC. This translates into CASSLTLRGATFYGYTF.

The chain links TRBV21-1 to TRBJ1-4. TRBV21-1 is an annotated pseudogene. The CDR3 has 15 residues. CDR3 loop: CASSKEWGADEKLFF. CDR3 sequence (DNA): TGTGCCAGCAGCAAAGAGTGGGGGGCAGATGAAAAACTGTTTTTT.

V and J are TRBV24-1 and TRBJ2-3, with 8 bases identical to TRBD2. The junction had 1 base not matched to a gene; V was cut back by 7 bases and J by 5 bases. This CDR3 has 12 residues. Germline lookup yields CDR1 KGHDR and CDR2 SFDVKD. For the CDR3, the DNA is TGTGCCACCAGCGGGGGGGGAGATACGCAGTATTTT. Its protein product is CATSGGGDTQYF.

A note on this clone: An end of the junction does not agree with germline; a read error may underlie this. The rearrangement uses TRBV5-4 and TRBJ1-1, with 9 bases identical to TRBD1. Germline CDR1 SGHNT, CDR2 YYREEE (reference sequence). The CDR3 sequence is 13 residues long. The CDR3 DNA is TGTGCCAGCAGCAGGACAGGGGCGGACGAGTGGGTCTTT. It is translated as CASSRTGADEWVF.

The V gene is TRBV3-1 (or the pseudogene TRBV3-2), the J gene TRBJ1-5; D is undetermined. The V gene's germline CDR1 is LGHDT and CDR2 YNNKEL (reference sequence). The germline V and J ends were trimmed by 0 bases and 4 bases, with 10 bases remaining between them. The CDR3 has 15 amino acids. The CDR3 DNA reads TGTGCCAGCAGCCAAGACGCGACGCATAATCAGCCCCAGCATTTT. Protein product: CASSQDATHNQPQHF.

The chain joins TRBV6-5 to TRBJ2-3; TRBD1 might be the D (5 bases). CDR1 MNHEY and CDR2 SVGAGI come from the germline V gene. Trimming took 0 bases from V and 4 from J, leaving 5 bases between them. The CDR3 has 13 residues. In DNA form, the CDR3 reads TGTGCCAGCAGTTACTCAGGGGCAGATACGCAGTATTTT. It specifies CASSYSGADTQYF.

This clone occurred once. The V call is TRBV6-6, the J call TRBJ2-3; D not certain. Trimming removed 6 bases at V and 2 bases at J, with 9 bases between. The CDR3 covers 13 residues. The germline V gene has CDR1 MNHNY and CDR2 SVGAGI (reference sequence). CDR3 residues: CASRGPVTDTQYF. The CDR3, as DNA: TGTGCCAGCAGAGGACCGGTCACAGATACGCAGTATTTT.

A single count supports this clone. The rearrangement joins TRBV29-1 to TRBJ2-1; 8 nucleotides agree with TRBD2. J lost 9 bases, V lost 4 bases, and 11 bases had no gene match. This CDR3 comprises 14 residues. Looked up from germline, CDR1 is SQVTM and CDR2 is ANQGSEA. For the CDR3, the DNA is TGCAGCGTTGTAACTCGGCGGGGGGCGATTGAGCAGTTCTTC. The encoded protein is CSVVTRRGAIEQFF.

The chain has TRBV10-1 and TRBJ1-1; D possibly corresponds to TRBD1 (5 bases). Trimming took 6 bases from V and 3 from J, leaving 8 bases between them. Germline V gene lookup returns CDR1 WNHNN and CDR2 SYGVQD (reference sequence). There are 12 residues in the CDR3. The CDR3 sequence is CASSDSHTEAFF. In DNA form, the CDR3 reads TGCGCCAGCAGCGACAGCCACACTGAAGCTTTCTTT.

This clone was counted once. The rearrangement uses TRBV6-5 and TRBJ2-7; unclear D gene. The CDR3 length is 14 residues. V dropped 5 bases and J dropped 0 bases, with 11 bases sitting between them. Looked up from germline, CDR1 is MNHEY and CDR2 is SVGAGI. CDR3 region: CASSPLGVSYEQYF. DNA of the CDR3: TGTGCCAGCAGTCCACTTGGTGTCTCCTACGAGCAGTACTTC.

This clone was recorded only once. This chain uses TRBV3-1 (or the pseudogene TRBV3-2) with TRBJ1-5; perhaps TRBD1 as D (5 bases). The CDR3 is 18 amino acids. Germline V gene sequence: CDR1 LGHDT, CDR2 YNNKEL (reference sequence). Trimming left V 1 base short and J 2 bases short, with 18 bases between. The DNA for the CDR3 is TGTGCCAGCAGCCAAGGGGCGGGAAGGGGCCTACGCAATCAGCCCCAGCATTTT. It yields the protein CASSQGAGRGLRNQPQHF.

CDR3 loop: CAISDGGGGNTIYF. CDR3 bases: TGTGCCATCAGTGACGGGGGCGGTGGAAACACCATATATTTT. The V and J genes are TRBV10-3 and TRBJ1-3; perhaps TRBD1 as D (6 bases). CDR1 and CDR2 (germline): ENHRY, SYGVKD. V shed 3 bases and J shed 3 bases, with 9 bases lying between them. This CDR3 region has 14 residues.

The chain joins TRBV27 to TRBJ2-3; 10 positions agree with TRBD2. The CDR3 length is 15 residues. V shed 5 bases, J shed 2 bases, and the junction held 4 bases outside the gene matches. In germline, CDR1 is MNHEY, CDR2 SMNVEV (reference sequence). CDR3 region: CASSPSGGLTDTQYF. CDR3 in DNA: TGTGCCAGCAGTCCTAGCGGGGGACTCACAGATACGCAGTATTTT.

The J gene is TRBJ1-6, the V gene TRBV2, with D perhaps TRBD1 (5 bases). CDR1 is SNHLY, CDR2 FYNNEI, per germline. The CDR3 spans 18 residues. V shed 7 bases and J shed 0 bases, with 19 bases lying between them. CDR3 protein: CASNFGHDESSYNSPLHF. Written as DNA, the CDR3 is TGTGCCAGCAACTTCGGACACGACGAGAGCTCCTATAATTCACCCCTCCACTTT.

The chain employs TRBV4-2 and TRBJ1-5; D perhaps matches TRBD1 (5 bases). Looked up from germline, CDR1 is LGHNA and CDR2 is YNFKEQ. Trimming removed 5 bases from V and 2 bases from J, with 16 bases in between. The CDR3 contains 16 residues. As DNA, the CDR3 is TGTGCCAGCAGCGTTCGGCAGGGATACGGCAATCAGCCCCAGCATTTT. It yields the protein CASSVRQGYGNQPQHF.

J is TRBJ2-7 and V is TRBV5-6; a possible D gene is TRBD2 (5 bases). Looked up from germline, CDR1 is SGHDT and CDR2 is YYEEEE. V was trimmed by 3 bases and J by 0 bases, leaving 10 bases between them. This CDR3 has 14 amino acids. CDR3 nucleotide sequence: TGTGCCAGCAGCTCTGGACTGAACTCCTACGAGCAGTACTTC. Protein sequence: CASSSGLNSYEQYF. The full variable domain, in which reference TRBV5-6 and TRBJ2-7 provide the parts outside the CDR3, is DAGVTQSPTHLIKTRGQQVTLRCSPKSGHDTVSWYQQALGQGPQFIFQYYEEEERQRGNFPDRFSGHQFPNYSSELNVNALLLGDSALYLCASSSGLNSYEQYFGPGTRLTVT.

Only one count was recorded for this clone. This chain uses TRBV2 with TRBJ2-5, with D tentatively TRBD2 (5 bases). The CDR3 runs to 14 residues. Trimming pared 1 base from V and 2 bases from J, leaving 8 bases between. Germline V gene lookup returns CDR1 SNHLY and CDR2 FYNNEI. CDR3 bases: TGTGCCAGCAGTGAAGGGACTTATCAAGAGACCCAGTACTTC. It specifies CASSEGTYQETQYF.

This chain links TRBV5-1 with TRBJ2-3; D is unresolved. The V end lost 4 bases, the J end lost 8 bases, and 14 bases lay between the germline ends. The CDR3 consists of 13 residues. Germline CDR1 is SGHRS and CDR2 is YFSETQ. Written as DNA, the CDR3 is TGCGCCAGCAGCCACCCGAAGCACGCTACGCAGTATTTT. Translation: CASSHPKHATQYF.

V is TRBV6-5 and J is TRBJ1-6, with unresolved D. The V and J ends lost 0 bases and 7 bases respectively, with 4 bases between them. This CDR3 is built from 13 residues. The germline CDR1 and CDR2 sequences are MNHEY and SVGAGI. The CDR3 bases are TGTGCCAGCAGTTACTCAAGGAATTCACCCCTCCACTTT. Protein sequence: CASSYSRNSPLHF.

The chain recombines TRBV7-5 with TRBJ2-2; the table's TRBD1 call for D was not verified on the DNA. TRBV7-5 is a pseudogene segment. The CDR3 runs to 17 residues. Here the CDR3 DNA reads TGTGCCAGAAGCTTCCTACCGGGACAGGGTGGCCCCGGGGAGCTGTTTTTT. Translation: CARSFLPGQGGPGELFF.

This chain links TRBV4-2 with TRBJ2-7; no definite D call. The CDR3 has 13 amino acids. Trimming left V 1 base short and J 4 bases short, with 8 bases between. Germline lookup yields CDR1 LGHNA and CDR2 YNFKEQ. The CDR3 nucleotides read TGTGCCAGCAGCCAAGGGTCCGGTTACGAGCAGTACTTC. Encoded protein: CASSQGSGYEQYF.

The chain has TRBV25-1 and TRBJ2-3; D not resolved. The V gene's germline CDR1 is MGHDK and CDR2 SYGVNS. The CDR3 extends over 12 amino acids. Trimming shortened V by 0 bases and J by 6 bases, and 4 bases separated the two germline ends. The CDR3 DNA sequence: TGTGCCAGCAGTGAATACACGGATACGCAGTATTTT. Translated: CASSEYTDTQYF.